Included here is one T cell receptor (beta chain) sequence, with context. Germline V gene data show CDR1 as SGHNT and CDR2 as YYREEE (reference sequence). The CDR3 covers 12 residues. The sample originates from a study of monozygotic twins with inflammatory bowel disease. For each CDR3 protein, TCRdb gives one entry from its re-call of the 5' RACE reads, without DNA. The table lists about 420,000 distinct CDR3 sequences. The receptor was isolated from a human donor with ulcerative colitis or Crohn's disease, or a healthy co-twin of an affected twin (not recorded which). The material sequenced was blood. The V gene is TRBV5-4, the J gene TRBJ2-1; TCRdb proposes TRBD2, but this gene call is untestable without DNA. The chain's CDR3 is CASSTQRGEQFF.